The following is a T cell receptor beta chain sequence with its context. Its matching antigen is unknown. The source of the sample is a study of cytomegalovirus exposure and HLA in healthy donors. V lost 2 bases and J lost 3; bases outside the gene matches: 7. Germline V gives CDR1 MNHNY, CDR2 SVGAGI (reference sequence). The CDR3 sequence is 16 residues long. Study-level findings and limits: The authors assumed roughly uniform sequencing depth across donors for presence/absence analyses. There were some V segments, including TRBV6-2 and TRBV6-3, excluded as indistinguishable. Three chains tied to CMV proved CMV antigen-specific in vitro.

PCR was performed using 60 Vbeta and 13 Jbeta primers. Sequencing was performed with immunoSEQ multiplex PCR; in TCRdb, only in-frame clones are kept and a portion is missing. The sample lists around 150,000 clones; 63% were seen once. The chain recombines TRBV6-6 with TRBJ2-7; 10 bases are a match to TRBD2. Sequenced sample: PBMCs. This receptor was obtained from a woman aged 60-75 years in good health and CMV-seropositive. CDR3 in DNA: TGTGCCAGCAGTTACGGACACGAGCGGGAGGGCTACGAGCAGTACTTC. Translated, it gives CASSYGHEREGYEQYF.